Listed below are T cell receptor beta chains from one sample, sequenced in a study of blood T cell repertoires in COVID-19. The table came from immunoSEQ multiplex PCR; TCRdb's copy has only in-frame clones and leaves some out. The sample lists approximately 49,000 clones, approximately 78% occurring once. Sequences were obtained from peripheral blood. These receptor sequences come from a human donor with acute or convalescent COVID-19. The donor label of this sample is uncertain. CDR3s include the opening cysteine and the closing phenylalanine or tryptophan. Fields, in order: CDR3 DNA, CDR3 protein, clone size, J gene, V gene, D gene. D genes are given only for firm matches. Rows give clone size only sometimes, using once, few, many, or a class for an expanded clone.

cdr3_nt: TGTGCCAGCAGTTACTCTTATACCGGGACAGAAGCTTTCTTT
cdr3_aa: CASSYSYTGTEAFF
clone_size: few
j_call: TRBJ1-1
v_call: TRBV6-6
d_call: -

cdr3_nt: TGTGCCAGCAGCTTAGGAGTCAACTCTGGAAACACCATATATTTT
cdr3_aa: CASSLGVNSGNTIYF
clone_size: -
j_call: TRBJ1-3
v_call: TRBV11-2
d_call: -

cdr3_nt: TGTGCCAGCAGCCTCGTAGGAGCGGGAGAGTCAGAGCAGTTCTTC
cdr3_aa: CASSLVGAGESEQFF
clone_size: -
j_call: TRBJ2-1
v_call: TRBV7-2
d_call: TRBD2

cdr3_nt: TGTGCCAGCAGTGATCCAAGGGACAGGGGAGGAGATACGCAGTATTTT
cdr3_aa: CASSDPRDRGGDTQYF
clone_size: -
j_call: TRBJ2-3
v_call: TRBV2
d_call: TRBD1

cdr3_nt: TGTGCCAGCAGCCAATCGGCGACAGCCCATGAAAAACTGTTTTTT
cdr3_aa: CASSQSATAHEKLFF
clone_size: -
j_call: TRBJ1-4
v_call: TRBV16
d_call: -

cdr3_nt: TGTGCCAGCTCACCACCATCCCAGATGAATGAAAAACTGTTTTTT
cdr3_aa: CASSPPSQMNEKLFF
clone_size: -
j_call: TRBJ1-4
v_call: TRBV18
d_call: -

cdr3_nt: TGTGCCAGCAGCTTAGAACCCAGGACAGGGGCTTATAGCAATCAGCCCCAGCATTTT
cdr3_aa: CASSLEPRTGAYSNQPQHF
clone_size: -
j_call: TRBJ1-5
v_call: TRBV7-2
d_call: TRBD1

cdr3_nt: TGTGCCAGCAGCCCCCTGAGTGGGGAGGGTCAGCCCCAGCATTTT
cdr3_aa: CASSPLSGEGQPQHF
clone_size: -
j_call: TRBJ1-5
v_call: TRBV7-6
d_call: -

cdr3_nt: TGTGCCAGCAGTCTCACACCGGGACTCTCCTACGAGCAGTACTTC
cdr3_aa: CASSLTPGLSYEQYF
clone_size: -
j_call: TRBJ2-7
v_call: TRBV27
d_call: -

cdr3_nt: TGTGCCAGCAGCTTACAGGGAGGCCTTGGGAATGAGCAGTTCTTC
cdr3_aa: CASSLQGGLGNEQFF
clone_size: -
j_call: TRBJ2-1
v_call: TRBV7-3
d_call: -

cdr3_nt: TGTGCCAGCAGGGAGGGAAGTTTGAACACTGAAGCTTTCTTT
cdr3_aa: CASREGSLNTEAFF
clone_size: -
j_call: TRBJ1-1
v_call: TRBV2
d_call: -

cdr3_nt: TGCAGTGCTAGTAGCGGGGGGAATACGCAGTATTTT
cdr3_aa: CSASSGGNTQYF
clone_size: once
j_call: TRBJ2-3
v_call: TRBV20-1
d_call: TRBD2

cdr3_nt: TGTGCCAGCAGTGAACAGGGGGGAGTGGGACAGCCCCAGCATTTT
cdr3_aa: CASSEQGGVGQPQHF
clone_size: once
j_call: TRBJ1-5
v_call: TRBV6-1
d_call: TRBD1

cdr3_nt: TGCGCCAGCAGCTTAGCGGTCGCACAAAATTCACCCCTCCACTTT
cdr3_aa: CASSLAVAQNSPLHF
clone_size: few
j_call: TRBJ1-6
v_call: TRBV5-1
d_call: -

cdr3_nt: TGCAGCGTTGAAGACTTCCGGTCGGGGGTGGATTACAATGAGCAGTTCTTC
cdr3_aa: CSVEDFRSGVDYNEQFF
clone_size: -
j_call: TRBJ2-1
v_call: TRBV29-1
d_call: -

cdr3_nt: TGTGCCTGGAATTTTGCAGGGGGGAACACTGAAGCTTTCTTT
cdr3_aa: CAWNFAGGNTEAFF
clone_size: -
j_call: TRBJ1-1
v_call: TRBV30
d_call: TRBD1

cdr3_nt: TGTGCTAGTGGTTTGGGGACAGGAACCACAGATACGCAGTATTTT
cdr3_aa: CASGLGTGTTDTQYF
clone_size: -
j_call: TRBJ2-3
v_call: TRBV12-5
d_call: TRBD1

cdr3_nt: TGTGCCAGCAGCACCGACAGGGGGCCTTCCATATATTTT
cdr3_aa: CASSTDRGPSIYF
clone_size: -
j_call: TRBJ1-3
v_call: TRBV2
d_call: TRBD1

cdr3_nt: TGTGCCAGCAGCCTCCGACTGTTCTCGAAGAACACTGAAGCTTTCTTT
cdr3_aa: CASSLRLFSKNTEAFF
clone_size: -
j_call: TRBJ1-1
v_call: TRBV5-8
d_call: -

cdr3_nt: TGTGCCAGCAGCTTAGCGCGTCTAGGCAATGAGCAGTTCTTC
cdr3_aa: CASSLARLGNEQFF
clone_size: once
j_call: TRBJ2-1
v_call: TRBV7-2
d_call: -

cdr3_nt: TGTGCCAGCAGCTTAGCGATATGGGGGCATAGGATATTGGACGAGCAGTACTTC
cdr3_aa: CASSLAIWGHRILDEQYF
clone_size: -
j_call: TRBJ2-7
v_call: TRBV7-9
d_call: -

cdr3_nt: TGTGCCACCAGTGATACTAGCGGGAGCTCCTACAATGAGCAGTTCTTC
cdr3_aa: CATSDTSGSSYNEQFF
clone_size: -
j_call: TRBJ2-1
v_call: TRBV24-1
d_call: TRBD2

cdr3_nt: TGTGCCAGCAGCAGAACATCCCTCAAAAAAGAGACCCAGTACTTC
cdr3_aa: CASSRTSLKKETQYF
clone_size: -
j_call: TRBJ2-5
v_call: TRBV7-2
d_call: -

cdr3_nt: TGTGCCAGCATAGGTAGCCGTCGGGCTTTCTTT
cdr3_aa: CASIGSRRAFF
clone_size: -
j_call: TRBJ1-1
v_call: TRBV28
d_call: -

cdr3_nt: TGCGCCAGCAGCTCCGGACAGGGAAATCAGCCCCAGCATTTT
cdr3_aa: CASSSGQGNQPQHF
clone_size: -
j_call: TRBJ1-5
v_call: TRBV5-1
d_call: TRBD1

cdr3_nt: TGTGCCAGCAGCTTAGGCCCTAGCGGGAGGGGGTACATTCAGTACTTC
cdr3_aa: CASSLGPSGRGYIQYF
clone_size: -
j_call: TRBJ2-4
v_call: TRBV11-3
d_call: TRBD2

cdr3_nt: TGTGCCAGCTCACCGGAGGGGAAGGGCGAGCAGTACTTC
cdr3_aa: CASSPEGKGEQYF
clone_size: -
j_call: TRBJ2-7
v_call: TRBV18
d_call: -

cdr3_nt: TGTGCCAGCAGCTTGGGGGAGGGTGCAAGTTTCTTT
cdr3_aa: CASSLGEGASFF
clone_size: -
j_call: TRBJ1-1
v_call: TRBV5-5
d_call: -

cdr3_nt: TGTGCCAGCAGCCAAGCGGTGGGAGGGCTCGAGCAGTACTTC
cdr3_aa: CASSQAVGGLEQYF
clone_size: -
j_call: TRBJ2-7
v_call: TRBV3-1/TRBV3-2
d_call: TRBD2

cdr3_nt: TGTGCCAGCAGCTTAGCCGTAGCTAATTCACCCCTCCACTTT
cdr3_aa: CASSLAVANSPLHF
clone_size: once
j_call: TRBJ1-6
v_call: TRBV7-8
d_call: -

cdr3_nt: TGTGCCACCAGCAAGAGGAGCGGGAGTGGGAGAGAGCAGTACTTC
cdr3_aa: CATSKRSGSGREQYF
clone_size: -
j_call: TRBJ2-7
v_call: TRBV15
d_call: TRBD2

cdr3_nt: TGTGCCAGCGGGGGGTTAGCGGGGACCGATGAGCAGTTCTTC
cdr3_aa: CASGGLAGTDEQFF
clone_size: -
j_call: TRBJ2-1
v_call: TRBV2
d_call: TRBD2